One and the same sample provided the 8 T cell receptor beta chains below, sequenced in a study of B cell selection in AIRE deficiency. Regulatory T cells were sorted as CD4+CD25hiCD127low/negative cells. Profiling relied on immunoSEQ multiplex PCR, and the TCRdb table lists in-frame clones only, not all of them. Altogether tens of thousands of clones are present, 80% to 95% being singletons, with the ten largest covering approximately 1.5%. Sequencing used CD4+CD25+ Tregs sorted from PBMCs. These receptors were collected from a human donor in good health.

This rearrangement joins TRBV7-2 to TRBJ2-7, with D possibly being TRBD1 or TRBD2 (5 bases each). V shed 5 bases and J shed 6 bases, with 11 bases lying between them. Per germline, CDR1 SGHTA and CDR2 FQGNSA. The CDR3 is made up of 12 amino acids. The CDR3 DNA sequence: TGTGCCAGCAGCCTCCGGGGCCTCGAGCAGTACTTC. Translated, it gives CASSLRGLEQYF.

V and J are TRBV6-5 and TRBJ2-7; D possibly matches TRBD1 or TRBD2 (5 bases each). The length of the CDR3 is 13 residues. CDR1 is MNHEY and CDR2 is SVGAGI in the germline V gene. V lost 2 bases, J lost 6 bases, and 11 bases lay in between. This CDR3 is CASSYGSGTEQYF. CDR3 bases: TGTGCCAGCAGTTACGGGTCGGGGACCGAGCAGTACTTC.

The J gene is TRBJ2-1, the V gene TRBV5-1, with 9 bases that match TRBD2. The CDR3 length is 17 residues. V gave up 0 bases and J gave up 6 bases; unmatched junction bases: 10. CDR1 and CDR2 (germline): SGHRS, YFSETQ. The CDR3 nucleotides are TGCGCCAGCAGCTTGGTGTTAGCGGGAGTACCCTCCAATGAGCAGTTCTTC. The encoded protein is CASSLVLAGVPSNEQFF.

The chain is built from TRBV21-1 and TRBJ2-1. TRBV21-1 is a pseudogene segment. The CDR3 length is 17 residues. CDR3 sequence (DNA): TGTGCCAGCAGACTAAAGGGGGTCCGCGGGGCCGCCGATGAGCAGTTCTTC. Translating gives CASRLKGVRGAADEQFF.

V gene TRBV5-1 combines with J gene TRBJ2-7, with D perhaps assigned TRBD1 or TRBD2 (6 bases each). CDR1 and CDR2 (germline): SGHRS, YFSETQ. The CDR3 length is 18 residues. Trimming removed 0 bases from V and 2 bases from J, with 21 bases in between. The CDR3 sequence is CASSLVLGLARGAYEQYF. The CDR3 DNA is TGCGCCAGCAGCTTGGTGTTGGGCCTAGCGAGGGGGGCCTACGAGCAGTACTTC. Together with reference TRBV5-1 and TRBJ2-7, the CDR3 gives the full variable domain: KAGVTQTPRYLIKTRGQQVTLSCSPISGHRSVSWYQQTPGQGLQFLFEYFSETQRNKGNFPGRFSGRQFSNSRSEMNVSTLELGDSALYLCASSLVLGLARGAYEQYFGPGTRLTVT.

The J gene is TRBJ2-1, the V gene TRBV5-1; D ambiguous. CDR1 SGHRS and CDR2 YFSETQ come from the germline V gene. V was pared by 0 bases and J by 0 bases, with 7 bases between. The CDR3 runs to 15 residues. CDR3 region: CASSLVDPSYNEQFF. For the CDR3, the DNA is TGCGCCAGCAGCTTGGTGGACCCCTCCTACAATGAGCAGTTCTTC.

The J gene is TRBJ2-7, the V gene TRBV5-1, with D hard to call. Looked up from germline, CDR1 is SGHRS and CDR2 is YFSETQ. The CDR3 has 14 residues. Trimming pared 0 bases from V and 1 base from J, leaving 8 bases between. The CDR3 bases are TGCGCCAGCAGCTTGGTAGCCAGTTCCTACGAGCAGTACTTC. Its translation is CASSLVASSYEQYF.

The rearrangement uses TRBV19 and TRBJ1-2; D not certain. V lost 3 bases to trimming and J lost 8 bases, with 19 bases between them. Germline CDR1 LNHDA, CDR2 SQIVND (reference sequence). The length of the CDR3 is 15 residues. The CDR3 DNA follows: TGTGCCAGTAGTATTGTCATTGGAGCAGTGCAAGGCTACACCTTC. It translates to CASSIVIGAVQGYTF.